This T cell receptor beta chain was observed in a study of vaccination and CD4 T cells after COVID-19. The overall study: Cells were stimulated with overlapping spike peptide pools from SARS-CoV-2, HCoV-NL63, HCoV-OC43 and HCoV-229E.

Specified treatment: roughly 10-day PBMC culture with coronavirus spike peptide pools or control peptides (ViraFEST assay). Fresh replacement IL-2 medium substituted for half the medium on days 3 and 7. Sequence data for DNA of cultured CD4+ T cells were generated by the Oncomine TCR Beta short-read assay. TCRdb passed the PCR reads through MiXCR, listing each CDR3 protein once. The data show approximately 17,000 distinct CDR3 sequences, roughly 43% seen once. Germline lookup yields CDR1 SGHRS and CDR2 YFSETQ. This CDR3 spans 12 amino acids. V was clipped by 3 bases and J by 5 bases, with 6 bases between them. On this clonotype: Its matching antigen is unknown.

This chain joins TRBV5-1 and TRBJ2-1; tentative D call: TRBD2 (6 bases). The clonotype comes from a human donor who had recovered from COVID-19. This material consisted of CD4+ T cells from blood, cultured in vitro, taken after SARS-CoV-2 vaccination. In DNA, the CDR3 is TGCGCCAGCAGCTGGACTAACAATGAGCAGTTCTTC. This translates into CASSWTNNEQFF. Supplemented by reference TRBV5-1 and TRBJ2-1, the full variable domain reads KAGVTQTPRYLIKTRGQQVTLSCSPISGHRSVSWYQQTPGQGLQFLFEYFSETQRNKGNFPGRFSGRQFSNSRSEMNVSTLELGDSALYLCASSWTNNEQFFGPGTRLTVL.